This TCR beta chain stems from a study of blood T cell repertoires in COVID-19. Whole-study context: COVID-19 samples, acute and convalescent, were from the United States, Italy and Spain.

V dropped 2 bases and J dropped 7; count of bases not matched to a gene: 5. In germline, CDR1 is MNHEY, CDR2 SVGEGT. The CDR3 is 14 amino acids. As handled by the study authors: Estimates of nucleated cell counts were drawn from the amplification of reference gene primers. Produced via immunoSEQ multiplex PCR; TCRdb's table is partial and in-frame only. The DNA gave D and trimming, while V, J and clone size come from that table. The sample carries some 250,000 clones, about 83% recorded once. This clone was recorded once. The chain couples TRBV6-2 or TRBV6-3 to TRBJ2-1, with 7 bases identical to TRBD2. This TCR was sampled from a man older than 75 with acute or convalescent COVID-19. Input material: peripheral blood. Here the CDR3 DNA reads TGTGCCAGCAGTTACGCAGGACTAGGGAATGAGCAGTTCTTC. Protein: CASSYAGLGNEQFF.